The sequence of this TCR beta chain was determined in a study of blood T cell repertoires in COVID-19. Across the study: T cells, B-cell-depleted T cells, or PBMCs provided the cDNA or gDNA that served as material.

Authors' data handling: By means of reference gene primer amplification, nucleated cell counts were estimated. This table comes from immunoSEQ multiplex PCR, and its TCRdb copy is limited to in-frame clones, with some not included. The DNA gave D and trimming, while V, J and clone size come from that table. The sample lists 390,000 or so clones; roughly 80% were seen once. Participant-reported clinical history was the basis for cohort assignment. Either two negative PCRs, clearance, or symptom resolution qualified Cohort 3 donors as recovered. CDR1 is SGHTA and CDR2 is FQGNSA in the germline V gene. With 1 base removed from V and 10 bases from J, the gap between germline ends came to 11 bases. The CDR3 length is 14 residues.

Material for sequencing was PBMCs or T cells enriched from blood (not recorded which). The rearrangement uses TRBV7-2 and TRBJ1-6; no clear D gene. The TCR was taken from a woman in her fifties or sixties who had recovered from COVID-19. The CDR3 DNA reads TGTGCCAGCAGCTTAGTTTCTCGGTCGTCACCCCTCCACTTT. Protein sequence: CASSLVSRSSPLHF.